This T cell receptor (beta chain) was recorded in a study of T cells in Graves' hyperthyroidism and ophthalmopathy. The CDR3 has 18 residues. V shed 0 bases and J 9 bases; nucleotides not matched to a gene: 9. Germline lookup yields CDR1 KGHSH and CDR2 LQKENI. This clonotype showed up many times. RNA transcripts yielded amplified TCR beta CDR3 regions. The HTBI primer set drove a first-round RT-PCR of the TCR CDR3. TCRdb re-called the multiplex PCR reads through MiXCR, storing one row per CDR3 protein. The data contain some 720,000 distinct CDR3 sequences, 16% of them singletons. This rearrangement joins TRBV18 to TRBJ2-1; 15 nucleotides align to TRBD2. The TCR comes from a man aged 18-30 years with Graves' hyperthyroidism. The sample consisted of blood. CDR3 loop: CASSPPGGLAGGWREQFF. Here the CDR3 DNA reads TGTGCCAGCTCACCACCGGGGGGACTAGCGGGAGGCTGGCGTGAGCAGTTCTTC.